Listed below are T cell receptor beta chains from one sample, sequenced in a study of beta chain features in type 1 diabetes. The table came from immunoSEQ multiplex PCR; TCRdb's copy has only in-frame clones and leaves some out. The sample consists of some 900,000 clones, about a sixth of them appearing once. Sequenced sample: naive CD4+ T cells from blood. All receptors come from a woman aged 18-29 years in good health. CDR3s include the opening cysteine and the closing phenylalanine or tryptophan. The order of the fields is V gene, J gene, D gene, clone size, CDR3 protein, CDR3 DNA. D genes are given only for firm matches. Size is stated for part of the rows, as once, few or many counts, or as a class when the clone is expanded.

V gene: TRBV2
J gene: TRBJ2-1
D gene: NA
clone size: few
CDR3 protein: CASSAGESYNEQFF
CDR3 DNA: TGTGCCAGCAGTGCAGGGGAGTCCTACAATGAGCAGTTCTTC

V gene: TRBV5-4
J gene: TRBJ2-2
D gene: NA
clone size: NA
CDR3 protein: CASTSGGTMAPGELFF
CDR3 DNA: TGTGCCAGCACCTCCGGCGGGACCATGGCGCCCGGGGAGCTGTTTTTT

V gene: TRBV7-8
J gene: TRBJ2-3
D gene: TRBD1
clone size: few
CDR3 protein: CASSPRDRGDTDTQYF
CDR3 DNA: TGTGCCAGCAGCCCCCGGGACAGGGGTGATACAGATACGCAGTATTTT

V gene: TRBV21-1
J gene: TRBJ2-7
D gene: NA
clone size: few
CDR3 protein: CASSKMPGTGFEQYF
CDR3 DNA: TGTGCCAGCAGCAAAATGCCCGGGACAGGCTTTGAGCAGTACTTC

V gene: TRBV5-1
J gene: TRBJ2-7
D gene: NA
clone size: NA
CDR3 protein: CASSQGPLGEQYF
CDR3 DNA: TGCGCCAGCAGCCAAGGACCTTTGGGCGAGCAGTACTTC

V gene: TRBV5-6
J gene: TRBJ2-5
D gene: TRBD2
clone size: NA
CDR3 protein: CASGRAQETQYF
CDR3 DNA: TGTGCCAGCGGGAGGGCCCAAGAGACCCAGTACTTC

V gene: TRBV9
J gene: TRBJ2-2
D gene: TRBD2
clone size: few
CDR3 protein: CASSVRSLGTSGAGELFF
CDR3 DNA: TGTGCCAGCAGCGTACGGAGCCTAGGGACTAGCGGCGCCGGGGAGCTGTTTTTT

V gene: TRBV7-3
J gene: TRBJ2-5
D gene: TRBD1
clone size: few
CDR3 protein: CASSPGQGETQYF
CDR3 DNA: TGTGCCAGCAGCCCAGGACAGGGAGAGACCCAGTACTTC

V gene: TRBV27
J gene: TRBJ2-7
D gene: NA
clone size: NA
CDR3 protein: CASSLSDRAYEQYF
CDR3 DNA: TGTGCCAGCAGTTTATCGGACAGAGCATACGAGCAGTACTTC

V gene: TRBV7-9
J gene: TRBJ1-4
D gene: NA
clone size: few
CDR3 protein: CASSLGWGGTEKLFF
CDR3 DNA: TGTGCCAGCAGCTTAGGATGGGGTGGTACTGAAAAACTGTTTTTT

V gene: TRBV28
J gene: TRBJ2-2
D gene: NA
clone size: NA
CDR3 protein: CASGLTELRFRELFF
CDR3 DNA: TGTGCCAGCGGGTTAACCGAACTGCGGTTCCGGGAGCTGTTTTTT

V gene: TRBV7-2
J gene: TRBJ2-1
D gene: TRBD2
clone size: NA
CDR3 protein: CASSSPAGGGLEQFF
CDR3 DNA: TGTGCCAGCAGCTCTCCAGCGGGAGGTGGCCTTGAGCAGTTCTTC

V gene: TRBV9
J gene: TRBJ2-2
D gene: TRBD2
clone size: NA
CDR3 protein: CASSVATSGRAELGELFF
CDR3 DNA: TGTGCCAGCAGCGTAGCTACTAGCGGGAGGGCCGAGTTAGGGGAGCTGTTTTTT

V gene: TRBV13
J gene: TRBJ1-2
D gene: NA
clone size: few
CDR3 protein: CASSPPRGKDYGYTF
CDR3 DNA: TGTGCCAGCAGCCCGCCGAGGGGGAAGGACTATGGCTACACCTTC

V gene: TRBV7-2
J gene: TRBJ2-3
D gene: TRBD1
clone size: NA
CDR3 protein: CASSLTGADTQYF
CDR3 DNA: TGTGCCAGCAGCTTGACAGGGGCAGATACGCAGTATTTT

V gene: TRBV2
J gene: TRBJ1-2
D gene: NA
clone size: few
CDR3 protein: CASSETLGGYTF
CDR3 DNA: TGTGCCAGCAGTGAGACACTGGGTGGCTACACCTTC

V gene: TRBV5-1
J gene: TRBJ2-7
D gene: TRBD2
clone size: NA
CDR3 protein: CASSQDLAGVPYEQYF
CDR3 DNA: TGCGCCAGCAGCCAGGACCTAGCGGGAGTTCCTTACGAGCAGTACTTC

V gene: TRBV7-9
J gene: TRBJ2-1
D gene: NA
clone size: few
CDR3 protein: CASTPRGEVDEQFF
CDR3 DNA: TGTGCCAGCACTCCTAGGGGGGAGGTGGATGAGCAGTTCTTC

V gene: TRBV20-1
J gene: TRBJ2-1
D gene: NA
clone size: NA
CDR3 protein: CSARDRYQRFF
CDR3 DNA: TGCAGTGCTAGAGATCGGTATCAGCGGTTCTTC

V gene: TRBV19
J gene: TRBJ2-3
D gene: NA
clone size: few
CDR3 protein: CASTPREWADTQYF
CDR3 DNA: TGTGCCAGTACCCCTAGAGAATGGGCAGATACGCAGTATTTT

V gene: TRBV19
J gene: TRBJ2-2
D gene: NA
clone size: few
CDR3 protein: CASSILTSTGELFF
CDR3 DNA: TGTGCCAGTAGTATTCTTACTTCCACCGGGGAGCTGTTTTTT

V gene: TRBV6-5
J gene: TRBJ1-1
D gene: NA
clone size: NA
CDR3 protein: CASSYPYTEAFF
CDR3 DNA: TGTGCCAGCAGTTACCCTTACACTGAAGCTTTCTTT

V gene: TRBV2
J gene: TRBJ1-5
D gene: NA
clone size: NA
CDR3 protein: CASSPLGDLSNQPQHF
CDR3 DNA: TGTGCCAGCTCCCCTTTGGGGGACCTTAGCAATCAGCCCCAGCATTTT

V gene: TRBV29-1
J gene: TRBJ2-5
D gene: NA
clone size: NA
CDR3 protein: CSVVSRREGTQYF
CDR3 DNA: TGCAGCGTTGTGTCCAGGCGTGAGGGGACCCAGTACTTC

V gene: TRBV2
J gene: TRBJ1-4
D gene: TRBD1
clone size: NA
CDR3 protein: CASNFQGAANEKLFF
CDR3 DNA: TGTGCCAGCAACTTCCAGGGGGCTGCTAATGAAAAACTGTTTTTT

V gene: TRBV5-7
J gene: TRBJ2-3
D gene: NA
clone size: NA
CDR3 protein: CASSFGGASTDTQYF
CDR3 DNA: TGTGCCAGCAGCTTTGGAGGGGCTAGCACAGATACGCAGTATTTT

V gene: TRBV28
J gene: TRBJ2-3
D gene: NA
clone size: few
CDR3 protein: CASSPPTDTQYF
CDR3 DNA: TGTGCCAGCAGTCCCCCAACCGATACGCAGTATTTT

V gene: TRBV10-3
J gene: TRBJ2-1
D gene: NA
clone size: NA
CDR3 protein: CATATSSYNEQFF
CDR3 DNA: TGTGCCACCGCGACCAGCTCCTACAATGAGCAGTTCTTC

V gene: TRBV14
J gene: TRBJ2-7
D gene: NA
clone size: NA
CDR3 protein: CASSQDFRLGEQYF
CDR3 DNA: TGTGCCAGCAGCCAAGACTTCCGACTAGGCGAGCAGTACTTC

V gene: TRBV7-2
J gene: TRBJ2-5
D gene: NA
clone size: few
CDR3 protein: CASSLAGLGGETQYF
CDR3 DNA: TGTGCCAGCAGCTTAGCGGGGCTAGGAGGGGAGACCCAGTACTTC

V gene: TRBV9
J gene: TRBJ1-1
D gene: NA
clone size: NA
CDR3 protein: CASSRGQENTEAFF
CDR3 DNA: TGTGCCAGCAGCCGGGGGCAGGAGAACACTGAAGCTTTCTTT

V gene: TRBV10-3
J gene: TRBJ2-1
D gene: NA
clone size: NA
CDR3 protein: CATRGELVGVQEQFF
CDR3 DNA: TGTGCCACCAGGGGAGAACTAGTAGGGGTTCAGGAGCAGTTCTTC

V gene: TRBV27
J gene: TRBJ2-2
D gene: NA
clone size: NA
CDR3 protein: CASSRFRILTTGELFF
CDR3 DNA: TGTGCCAGCAGTAGGTTCAGAATACTTACCACCGGGGAGCTGTTTTTT

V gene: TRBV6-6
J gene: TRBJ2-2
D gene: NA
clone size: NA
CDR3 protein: CASSYSSNTGELFF
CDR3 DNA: TGTGCCAGCAGTTACTCGAGTAACACCGGGGAGCTGTTTTTT

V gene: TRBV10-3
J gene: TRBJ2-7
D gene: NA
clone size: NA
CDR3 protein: CAISDAASRGYEQYF
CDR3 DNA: TGTGCCATCAGTGACGCGGCTAGCAGGGGTTACGAGCAGTACTTC

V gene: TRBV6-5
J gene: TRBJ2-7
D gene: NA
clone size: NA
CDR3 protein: CASSYGYSSYEQYF
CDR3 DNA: TGTGCCAGCAGTTACGGCTACAGCTCCTACGAGCAGTACTTC

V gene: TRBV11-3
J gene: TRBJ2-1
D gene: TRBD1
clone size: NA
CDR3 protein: CASSSTGTVNNEQFF
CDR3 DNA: TGTGCCAGCAGCTCGACGGGGACAGTCAACAATGAGCAGTTCTTC

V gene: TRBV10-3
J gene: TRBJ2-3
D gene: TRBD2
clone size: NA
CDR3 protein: CAISDSGGTDTQYF
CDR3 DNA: TGTGCCATCAGTGACAGCGGGGGCACAGATACGCAGTATTTT

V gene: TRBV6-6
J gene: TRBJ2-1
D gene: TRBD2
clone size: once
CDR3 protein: CASIQAGGNNEQFF
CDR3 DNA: TGTGCCAGCATACAAGCGGGAGGAAACAATGAGCAGTTCTTC

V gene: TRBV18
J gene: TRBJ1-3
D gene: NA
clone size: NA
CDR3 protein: CASSPPGRGSGNTIYF
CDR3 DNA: TGTGCCAGCTCACCACCCGGGAGAGGGTCTGGAAACACCATATATTTT

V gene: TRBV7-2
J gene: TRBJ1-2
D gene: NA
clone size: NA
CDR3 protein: CASSLDRLNYGYTF
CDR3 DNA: TGTGCCAGCAGCTTAGACAGGTTAAACTATGGCTACACCTTC

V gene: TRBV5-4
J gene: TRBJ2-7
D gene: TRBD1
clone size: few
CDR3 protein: CASSAAGGSSYEQYF
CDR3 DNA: TGTGCCAGCAGCGCTGCAGGGGGAAGCTCCTACGAGCAGTACTTC

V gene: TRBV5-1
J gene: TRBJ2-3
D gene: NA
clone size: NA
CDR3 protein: CASSLSVTDTQYF
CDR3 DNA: TGCGCCAGCAGCTTGTCGGTCACAGATACGCAGTATTTT

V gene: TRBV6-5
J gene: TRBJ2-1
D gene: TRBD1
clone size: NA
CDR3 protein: CASSYQTGGARNEQFF
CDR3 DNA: TGTGCCAGCAGCTACCAAACAGGGGGCGCTCGGAATGAGCAGTTCTTC

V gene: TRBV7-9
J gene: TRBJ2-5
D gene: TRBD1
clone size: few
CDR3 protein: CASSLGRGSQETQYF
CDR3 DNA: TGTGCCAGCAGCTTAGGCAGGGGGAGTCAAGAGACCCAGTACTTC

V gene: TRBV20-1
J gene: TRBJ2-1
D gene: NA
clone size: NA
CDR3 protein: CSAGHNEQFF
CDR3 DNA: TGCAGTGCTGGACACAATGAGCAGTTCTTC

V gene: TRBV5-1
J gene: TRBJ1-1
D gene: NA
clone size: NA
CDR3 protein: CASSMVRAGSEAFF
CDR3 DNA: TGCGCCAGCAGCATGGTTCGGGCAGGGAGTGAAGCTTTCTTT

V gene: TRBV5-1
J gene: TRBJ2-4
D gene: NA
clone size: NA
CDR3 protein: CASRQGGVKNIQYF
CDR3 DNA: TGCGCCAGCAGACAGGGCGGGGTTAAAAACATTCAGTACTTC